Listed here are 7 T cell receptor beta chains from one sample, sequenced in a study of cytomegalovirus exposure and HLA in healthy donors (dated by TCRdb to about 2017). Library preparation was by the immunoSEQ multiplex PCR assay. The multiplex PCR relied on a mix of 60 forward primers for TCR Vbeta segments and 13 reverse primers for TCR Jbeta segments. TCRdb provides this immuneACCESS table in a form limited to in-frame rearrangements. Some clones are lacking; in checked studies, under half of them reflect an unresolved V gene, and why the rest are absent is not known. The sample table lists roughly 93,000 clones, around 67% of them with a count of one. Clones ranked in the top ten supply under 2% of the sample. Material for sequencing was PBMCs. Receptor source: a male donor in good health and CMV-seronegative.

This clone was observed once. V usage is TRBV4-2 and J usage is TRBJ2-3; 10 nucleotides line up with TRBD2. V lost 2 bases and J lost 4; bases outside the gene matches: 6. Germline-derived CDR1 and CDR2 are LGHNA and YNFKEQ. This CDR3 has 16 residues. In nucleotides, the CDR3 is TGTGCCAGCAGCCAACTGGTAGCGGGAGGCCCAGATACGCAGTATTTT. It yields the protein CASSQLVAGGPDTQYF.

The V and J genes are TRBV7-3 and TRBJ1-1; D uncertain. The V and J ends lost 3 bases and 0 bases respectively, with 11 bases between them. This CDR3 is built from 15 residues. CDR1 and CDR2 (germline): SGHTA, FQGTGA. CDR3 sequence reads: CASSFGTRLNTEAFF. CDR3 DNA sequence: TGTGCCAGCAGCTTCGGTACTAGACTGAACACTGAAGCTTTCTTT.

This clone was seen a handful of times. The rearrangement links TRBV30 to TRBJ1-4; the D is unclear. Germline V gives CDR1 GTSNPN, CDR2 SVGIG (reference sequence). The CDR3 consists of 14 residues. V lost 5 bases to trimming and J lost 4 bases, with 14 bases between them. DNA of the CDR3: TGTGCCTGGGCCGGCGGAGTGATTAATGAAAAACTGTTTTTT. Translation: CAWAGGVINEKLFF.

The chain links TRBV27 to TRBJ1-1; tentatively, D is TRBD1 (6 bases). Looked up from germline, CDR1 is MNHEY and CDR2 is SMNVEV (reference sequence). Trimming took 2 bases from V and 8 from J, leaving 9 bases between them. The CDR3 sequence is 12 residues long. The CDR3 nucleotides are TGTGCCAGCAGTTTAATTCAGGGGGAAGCTTTCTTT. Its translation: CASSLIQGEAFF.

This chain joins TRBV6-1 and TRBJ2-3, with D possibly being TRBD2 (5 bases). The CDR3 covers 15 residues. The germline V gene has CDR1 MNHNS and CDR2 SASEGT. The germline V and J ends were trimmed by 3 bases and 11 bases, with 21 bases remaining between them. The CDR3 coding sequence is TGTGCCAGCAGTGATTCCCCTGCTAGCCCGGGTGGGCAGTATTTT. It is translated as CASSDSPASPGGQYF.

The rearrangement uses TRBV19 and TRBJ1-5; the match to TRBD1 covers 9 bases. The CDR3 is made up of 15 amino acids. CDR1 LNHDA and CDR2 SQIVND come from the germline V gene (reference sequence). Trimming cost V 6 bases and J 5 bases; bases outside gene matches: 8. In nucleotides, the CDR3 is TGTGCCAGTAGACCTCAGGGACAGGGATATCAGCCCCAGCATTTT. Amino acid sequence: CASRPQGQGYQPQHF. Looking up the rest from reference TRBV19 and TRBJ1-5 gives the full variable domain: DGGITQSPKYLFRKEGQNVTLSCEQNLNHDAMYWYRQDPGQGLRLIYYSQIVNDFQKGDIAEGYSVSREKKESFPLTVTSAQKNPTAFYLCASRPQGQGYQPQHFGDGTRLSIL.

The chain employs TRBV5-5 and TRBJ1-2; 9 bases are a match to TRBD1. Germline CDR1 is SGHKS and CDR2 is YYEKEE (reference sequence). The CDR3 length is 15 residues. Unmatched junction bases numbered 10, after V lost 5 bases and J lost 5 bases. The CDR3 bases are TGTGCCAGCAGGTCCACGGGACAGGGATCGTATGGCTACACCTTC. Translation gives CASRSTGQGSYGYTF. Based on the CDR3 plus reference TRBV5-5 and TRBJ1-2, the full variable domain is DAGVTQSPTHLIKTRGQQVTLRCSPISGHKSVSWYQQVLGQGPQFIFQYYEKEERGRGNFPDRFSARQFPNYSSELNVNALLLGDSALYLCASRSTGQGSYGYTFGSGTRLTVV.